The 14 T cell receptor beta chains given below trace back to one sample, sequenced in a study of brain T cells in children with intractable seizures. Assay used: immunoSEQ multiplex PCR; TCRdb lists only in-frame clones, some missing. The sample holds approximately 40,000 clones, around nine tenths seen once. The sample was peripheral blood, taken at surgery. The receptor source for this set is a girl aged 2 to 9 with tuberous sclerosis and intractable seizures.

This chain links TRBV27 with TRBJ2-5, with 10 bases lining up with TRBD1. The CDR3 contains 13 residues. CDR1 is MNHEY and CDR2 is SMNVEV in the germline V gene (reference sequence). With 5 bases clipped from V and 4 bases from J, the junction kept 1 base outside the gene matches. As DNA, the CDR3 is TGTGCCAGCAGTGGACAGGGGGTAGAGACCCAGTACTTC. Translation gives CASSGQGVETQYF.

The CDR3 protein is CASSPRLAGKNNEQFF. In DNA form, the CDR3 reads TGTGCCAGCAGCCCCAGACTAGCGGGGAAAAACAATGAGCAGTTCTTC. J is TRBJ2-1 and V is TRBV11-2; 11 bases match TRBD2. Germline values: CDR1 SGHAT, CDR2 FQNNGV. The CDR3 consists of 16 residues. The junction had 8 bases not matched to a gene; V was cut back by 5 bases and J by 5 bases.

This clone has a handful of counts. The CDR3 region is CASSQGRGADYEQYF. CDR3 nucleotides: TGCGCCAGCAGCCAAGGCCGAGGGGCGGACTACGAGCAGTACTTC. The V gene is TRBV4-1, the J gene TRBJ2-7, with D perhaps being TRBD1 or TRBD2 (5 bases each). The germline V and J ends were trimmed by 1 base and 3 bases, with 13 bases remaining between them. This CDR3 is built from 15 residues. CDR1 is MGHRA and CDR2 is YSYEKL in the germline V gene.

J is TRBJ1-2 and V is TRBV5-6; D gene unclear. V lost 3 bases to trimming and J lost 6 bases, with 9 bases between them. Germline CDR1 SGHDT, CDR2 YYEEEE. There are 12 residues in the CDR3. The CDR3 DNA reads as TGTGCCAGCAGCTGGGCTAGAGATGGCTACACCTTC. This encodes CASSWARDGYTF.

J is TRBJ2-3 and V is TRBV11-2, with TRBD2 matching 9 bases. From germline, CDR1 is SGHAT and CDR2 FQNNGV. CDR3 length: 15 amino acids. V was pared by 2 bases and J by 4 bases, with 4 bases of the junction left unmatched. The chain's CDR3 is CASSLRLAEADTQYF. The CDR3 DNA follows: TGTGCCAGCAGCTTACGACTAGCGGAAGCAGATACGCAGTATTTT. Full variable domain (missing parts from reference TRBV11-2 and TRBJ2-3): EAGVAQSPRYKIIEKRQSVAFWCNPISGHATLYWYQQILGQGPKLLIQFQNNGVVDDSQLPKDRFSAERLKGVDSTLKIQPAKLEDSAVYLCASSLRLAEADTQYFGPGTRLTVL.

CDR3 in DNA: TGTGCCAGCAGCTTAGAGGGGACAGGGGGTTTCACAGATACGCAGTATTTT. It specifies CASSLEGTGGFTDTQYF. This rearrangement joins TRBV7-8 to TRBJ2-3, with 11 bases fitting TRBD1. This CDR3 is built from 17 residues. The V and J ends lost 1 base and 2 bases, in that order; junction bases with no gene match: 5. CDR1 is SGHVS and CDR2 is FQNEAQ in the germline V gene.

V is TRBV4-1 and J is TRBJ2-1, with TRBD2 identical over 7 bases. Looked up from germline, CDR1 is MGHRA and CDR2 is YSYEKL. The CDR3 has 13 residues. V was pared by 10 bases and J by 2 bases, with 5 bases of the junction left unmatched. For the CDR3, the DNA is TGCGCCACTAGCGGAGGAACCTACAATGAGCAGTTCTTC. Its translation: CATSGGTYNEQFF.

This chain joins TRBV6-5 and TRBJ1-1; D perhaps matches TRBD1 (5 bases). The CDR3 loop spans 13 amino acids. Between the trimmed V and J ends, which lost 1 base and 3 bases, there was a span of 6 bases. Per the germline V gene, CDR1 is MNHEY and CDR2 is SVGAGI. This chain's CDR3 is CASSYLGDTEAFF. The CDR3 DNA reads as TGTGCCAGCAGTTACTTGGGGGACACTGAAGCTTTCTTT.

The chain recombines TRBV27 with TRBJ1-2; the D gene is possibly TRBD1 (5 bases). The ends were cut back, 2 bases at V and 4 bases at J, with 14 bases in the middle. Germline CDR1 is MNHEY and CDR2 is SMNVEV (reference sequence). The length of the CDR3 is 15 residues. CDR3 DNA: TGTGCCAGCAGTTTAGGGGCAGGGAACCCCTATGGCTACACCTTC. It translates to CASSLGAGNPYGYTF.

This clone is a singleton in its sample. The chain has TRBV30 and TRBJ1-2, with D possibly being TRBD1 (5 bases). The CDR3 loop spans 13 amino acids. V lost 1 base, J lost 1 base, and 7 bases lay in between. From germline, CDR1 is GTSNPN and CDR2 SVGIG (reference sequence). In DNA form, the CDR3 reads TGTGCCTGGAGTGGGGGGAGTAACTATGGCTACACCTTC. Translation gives CAWSGGSNYGYTF.

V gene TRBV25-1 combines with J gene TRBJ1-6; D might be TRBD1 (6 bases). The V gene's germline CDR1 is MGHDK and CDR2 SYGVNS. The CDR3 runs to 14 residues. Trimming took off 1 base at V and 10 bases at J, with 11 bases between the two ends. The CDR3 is CASSEFTGSSPLHF. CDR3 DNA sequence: TGTGCCAGCAGTGAATTTACAGGGAGCTCACCCCTCCACTTT.

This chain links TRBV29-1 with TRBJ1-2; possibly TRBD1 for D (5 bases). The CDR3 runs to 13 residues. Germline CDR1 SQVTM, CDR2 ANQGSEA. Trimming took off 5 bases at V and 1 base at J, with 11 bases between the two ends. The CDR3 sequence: CSVPPTDNYGYTF. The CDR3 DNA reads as TGCAGCGTTCCCCCGACAGATAACTATGGCTACACCTTC.

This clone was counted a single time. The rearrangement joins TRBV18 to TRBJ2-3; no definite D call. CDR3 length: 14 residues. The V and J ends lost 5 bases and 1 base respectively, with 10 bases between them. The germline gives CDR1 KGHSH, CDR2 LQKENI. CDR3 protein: CASSTDGRTDTQYF. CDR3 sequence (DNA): TGTGCCAGCTCAACCGACGGTCGCACAGATACGCAGTATTTT.

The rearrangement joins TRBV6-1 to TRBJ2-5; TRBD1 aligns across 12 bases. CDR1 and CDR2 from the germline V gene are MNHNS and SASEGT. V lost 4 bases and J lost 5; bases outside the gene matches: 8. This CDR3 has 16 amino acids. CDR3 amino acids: CASSVRGQGAWETQYF. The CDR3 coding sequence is TGTGCCAGCAGTGTGAGGGGACAGGGGGCCTGGGAGACCCAGTACTTC.